This T cell receptor beta chain is from a study of T-cell memory formation after mild COVID-19. Study context: Largely, the TCR clusters proved donor specific. Study-level points and caveats: Day 15 to 85 contracting clones showed balanced CD4/CD8; later expanders leaned CD4+. Clones which contracted sat mainly in CM and EM if CD4+, and in EMRA if CD8+. Some SARS-CoV-2-responding clones were already detected in memory before infection.

TCRdb analysed the 5' RACE reads with MiXCR anew, one entry per CDR3 protein. The data show 450,000 or so distinct CDR3 sequences, nearly 25% seen once. Note on this clonotype: Its antigen is not known.

Looked up from germline, CDR1 is DFQATT and CDR2 is SNEGSKA (reference sequence). This CDR3 is built from 15 residues. Trimming cost V 6 bases and J 5 bases; bases outside gene matches: 8. This clonotype was sampled from an adult woman who had mild COVID-19 (a few samples of this study predate the infection). Cell type and time point are not known. This chain connects TRBV20-1 to TRBJ1-5; TRBD1 matches at 12 bases. The material sequenced was PBMCs or a T cell subset sorted from them (not recorded which). The DNA for the CDR3 is TGCAGTGCCGGGACAGGGGGCCTTCCCTATCAGCCCCAGCATTTT. It translates to CSAGTGGLPYQPQHF.